This TCR beta chain was identified in a study of T cells in Graves' hyperthyroidism and ophthalmopathy. As for the study in general: Peripheral blood was taken when the disease was first diagnosed, before any treatment began. Study-level findings and limits: Median prediction lead before ophthalmopathy onset was 6 to 8 months with the model.

What was amplified from RNA transcripts were TCR beta CDR3 regions. When the TCR CDR3 underwent first-round RT-PCR, the HTBI primer set was used. Each CDR3 protein is one row after TCRdb ran MiXCR on the multiplex PCR reads. The table includes under 300,000 distinct CDR3 sequences, approximately 14% detected once. The CDR3 sequence is 15 residues long. Germline trimming cut 6 bases from V and 3 bases from J; bases unmatched to any gene: 10. Germline-derived CDR1 and CDR2 are SGHRS and YFSETQ. The study enrolled patients aged 18 to 65 with newly diagnosed hyperthyroidism of under 2 months' duration. On the basis of clinical symptoms, serum thyroxine and TRAb, thyroid ultrasound and orbital computed tomography, diagnoses were made. A remark on this clonotype: The antigen remains unidentified.

The specimen sequenced was blood. The sequence came from a woman aged 45-60 years with Graves' hyperthyroidism that later progressed to Graves' ophthalmopathy. The chain couples TRBV5-1 to TRBJ2-3, with 7 bases identical to TRBD2. CDR3 DNA sequence: TGCGCCAGCACCCCCGGTACTAGCGTAACAGATACGCAGTATTTT. Translated, it gives CASTPGTSVTDTQYF.